The clone carrying this T cell receptor (beta chain) was counted only a few times. Its matching antigen is unknown. The data originate from a study of early T cells in non-severe SARS-CoV-2 infection. Looking at the study overall: Sequencing of unsorted whole blood was done on bulk RNA, leaving chains unpaired. Study-wide points: Clonotype matching in VDJdb favored anti-spike CD8 responses and did not capture private and CD4 specificities.

In germline, CDR1 is SEHNR, CDR2 FQNEAQ (reference sequence). There are 16 residues in the CDR3. With 4 bases clipped from V and 8 bases from J, the junction kept 12 bases outside the gene matches. Unique molecular identifiers were added to individual cDNA molecules. MiXCR, run by TCRdb on the 5' RACE reads, gives a single entry per CDR3 protein. The sample consists of over 35,000 distinct CDR3 sequences, approximately 10% of them appearing once. This clonotype was obtained from an adult who was a healthcare worker with PCR-confirmed SARS-CoV-2 infection or an uninfected control (not recorded which). The specimen sequenced was whole blood. This chain links TRBV7-9 with TRBJ2-1; 9 nucleotides align to TRBD1. CDR3 protein: CASSSIRDRVDDEQFF. CDR3 sequence (DNA): TGTGCCAGCAGCTCCATTAGGGACAGGGTAGACGATGAGCAGTTCTTC.